The sequence of this T cell receptor beta chain was determined in a study of beta chain features in type 1 diabetes. It was via CD45RO/CCR7/CD25/CD127/CD95/CD27 that CD4+ naive, central memory, regulatory and stem cell-like memory cells were sorted. Expressed TCRB transcripts were sequenced after all isolated RNA was converted to cDNA. Method: immunoSEQ multiplex PCR; TCRdb's copy keeps in-frame clones and lacks some. The sample includes 15,000 to 20,000 clones, about 50% of them seen just once. The TCR was taken from a man younger than 35 in good health. Sequencing input: stem cell memory CD4+ T cells from blood.

The CDR3 protein is CASSSPTSDSYNEQFF. As DNA, the CDR3 is TGTGCCAGCAGCTCCCCGACTAGCGACTCCTACAATGAGCAGTTCTTC. The chain combines TRBV7-9 with TRBJ2-1, with 8 bases lining up with TRBD2. This CDR3 is 16 amino acids long. J gave up 0 bases and V 4 bases, and 5 bases lay outside the gene matches. The germline V gene encodes CDR1 SEHNR and CDR2 FQNEAQ (reference sequence).